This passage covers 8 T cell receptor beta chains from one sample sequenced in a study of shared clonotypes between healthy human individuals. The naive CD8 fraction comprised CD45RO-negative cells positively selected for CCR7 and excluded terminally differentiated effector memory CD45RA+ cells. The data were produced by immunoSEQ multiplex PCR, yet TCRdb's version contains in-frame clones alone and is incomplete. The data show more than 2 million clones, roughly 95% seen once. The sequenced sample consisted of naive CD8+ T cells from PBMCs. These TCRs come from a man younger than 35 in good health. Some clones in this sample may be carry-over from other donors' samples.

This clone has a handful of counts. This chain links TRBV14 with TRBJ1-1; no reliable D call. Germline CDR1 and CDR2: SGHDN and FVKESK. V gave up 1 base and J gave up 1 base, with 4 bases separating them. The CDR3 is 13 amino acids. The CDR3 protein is CASSQGPNTEAFF. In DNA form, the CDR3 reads TGTGCCAGCAGCCAAGGCCCGAACACTGAAGCTTTCTTT.

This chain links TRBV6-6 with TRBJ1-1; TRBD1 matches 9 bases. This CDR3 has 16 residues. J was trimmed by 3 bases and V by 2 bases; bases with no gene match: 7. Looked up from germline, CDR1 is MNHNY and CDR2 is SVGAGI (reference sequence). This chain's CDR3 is CASSYLVRTGDTEAFF. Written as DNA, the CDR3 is TGTGCCAGCAGTTACCTCGTAAGGACAGGGGACACTGAAGCTTTCTTT.

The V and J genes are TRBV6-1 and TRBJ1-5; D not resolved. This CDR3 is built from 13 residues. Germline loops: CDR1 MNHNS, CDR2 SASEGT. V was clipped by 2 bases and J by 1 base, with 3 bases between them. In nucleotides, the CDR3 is TGTGCCAGCAGTGAAAGGAGCAATCAGCCCCAGCATTTT. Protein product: CASSERSNQPQHF.

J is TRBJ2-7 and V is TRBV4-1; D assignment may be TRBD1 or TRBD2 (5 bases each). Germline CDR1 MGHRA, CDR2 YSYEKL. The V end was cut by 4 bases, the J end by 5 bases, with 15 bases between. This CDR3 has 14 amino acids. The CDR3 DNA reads TGCGCCAGCAGCCGGGCCGGGACCCGGGACGAGCAGTACTTC. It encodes CASSRAGTRDEQYF.

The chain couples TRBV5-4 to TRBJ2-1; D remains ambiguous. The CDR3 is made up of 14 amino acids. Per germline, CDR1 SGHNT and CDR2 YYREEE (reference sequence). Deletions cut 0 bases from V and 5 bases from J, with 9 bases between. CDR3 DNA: TGTGCCAGCAGCTTGGCTAGTCTACACAATGAGCAGTTCTTC. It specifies CASSLASLHNEQFF.

CDR3 amino acids: CASSSASSYEQYF. CDR3 in DNA: TGTGCCAGCTCATCGGCGAGCTCCTACGAGCAGTACTTC. The V call is TRBV18, the J call TRBJ2-7; no clear D gene. The CDR3 covers 13 residues. The germline gives CDR1 KGHSH, CDR2 LQKENI. The V end was cut by 5 bases, the J end by 0 bases, with 8 bases between.

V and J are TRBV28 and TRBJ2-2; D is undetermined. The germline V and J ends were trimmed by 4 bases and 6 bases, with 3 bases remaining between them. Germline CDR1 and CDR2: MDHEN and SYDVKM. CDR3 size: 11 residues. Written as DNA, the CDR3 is TGTGCCAGCAGTTATGCCGGGGAGCTGTTTTTT. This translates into CASSYAGELFF.

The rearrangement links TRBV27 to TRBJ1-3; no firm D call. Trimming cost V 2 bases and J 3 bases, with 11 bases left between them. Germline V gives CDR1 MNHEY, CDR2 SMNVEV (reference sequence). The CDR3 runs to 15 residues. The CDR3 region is CASSLRAGGGNTIYF. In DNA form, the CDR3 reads TGTGCCAGCAGTTTACGGGCCGGCGGTGGAAACACCATATATTTT.